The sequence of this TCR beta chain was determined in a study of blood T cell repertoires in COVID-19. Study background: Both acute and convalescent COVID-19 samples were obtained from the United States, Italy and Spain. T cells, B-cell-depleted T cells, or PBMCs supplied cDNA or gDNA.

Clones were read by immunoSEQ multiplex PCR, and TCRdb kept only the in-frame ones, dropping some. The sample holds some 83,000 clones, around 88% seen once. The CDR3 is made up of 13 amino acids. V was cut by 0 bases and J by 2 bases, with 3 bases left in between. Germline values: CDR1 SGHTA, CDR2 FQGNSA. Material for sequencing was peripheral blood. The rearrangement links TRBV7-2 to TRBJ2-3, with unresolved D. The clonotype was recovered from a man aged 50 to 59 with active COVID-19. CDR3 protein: CASSLAYTDTQYF. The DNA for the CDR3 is TGTGCCAGCAGCTTAGCGTACACAGATACGCAGTATTTT. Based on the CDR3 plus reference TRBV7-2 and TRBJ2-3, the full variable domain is GAGVSQSPSNKVTEKGKDVELRCDPISGHTALYWYRQSLGQGLEFLIYFQGNSAPDKSGLPSDRFSAERTGGSVSTLTIQRTQQEDSAVYLCASSLAYTDTQYFGPGTRLTVL.